This TCR beta chain was documented in a study of blood T cell repertoires in COVID-19. Overall study: Samples came from the United States, Italy and Spain, spanning acute and convalescent COVID-19.

In the study's own analysis: Reference gene primer amplification gave estimated nucleated cell counts. Sequencing was performed with immunoSEQ multiplex PCR; in TCRdb, only in-frame clones are kept and a portion is missing. D and trimming were read from the DNA, whereas the V and J calls and clone size are those reported in that table. The table shows approximately 170,000 clones, with under 90% occurring only once. Symptom resolution, clearance, or two negative PCRs marked the recovered donors of Cohort 3. The CDR3 covers 18 residues. Germline CDR1 LNHDA, CDR2 SQIVND (reference sequence). With 1 base clipped from V and 5 bases from J, the junction kept 8 bases outside the gene matches.

The clonotype comes from a woman in her forties or fifties who had recovered from COVID-19. The rearrangement joins TRBV19 to TRBJ1-6, with TRBD1 matching 10 bases. The sequenced material came from PBMCs or T cells enriched from blood (not recorded which). This CDR3 is CASSIVSTGQGNNSPLHF. The CDR3 DNA reads as TGTGCCAGTAGTATAGTCTCGACGGGACAGGGGAATAATTCACCCCTCCACTTT.